The clone carrying this TCR beta chain has a handful of counts. Antigen unknown. These data are taken from a study of cytomegalovirus exposure and HLA in healthy donors. General study points: A link between a missense DCLRE1C variant and TCR beta V- and J-gene trimming emerged from a later analysis.

V trimming: 6 bases; J trimming: 3 bases; junction bases outside the gene matches: 10. The CDR3 spans 15 residues. CDR1 and CDR2 from the germline V gene are SQVTM and ANQGSEA. Use of 60 Vbeta and 13 Jbeta primers characterized the PCR. Data came from immunoSEQ multiplex PCR; TCRdb stores just in-frame clones and leaves some out. The sample holds around 100,000 clones, roughly 70% seen once. The sample taken for sequencing was PBMCs. This chain connects TRBV29-1 to TRBJ2-3; 9 bases agree with TRBD1. The receptor comes from a middle-aged man in good health and CMV-seropositive. The CDR3 DNA sequence: TGCAGCGTACCGACGGACAGGGGATTTACAGATACGCAGTATTTT. This codes for CSVPTDRGFTDTQYF.